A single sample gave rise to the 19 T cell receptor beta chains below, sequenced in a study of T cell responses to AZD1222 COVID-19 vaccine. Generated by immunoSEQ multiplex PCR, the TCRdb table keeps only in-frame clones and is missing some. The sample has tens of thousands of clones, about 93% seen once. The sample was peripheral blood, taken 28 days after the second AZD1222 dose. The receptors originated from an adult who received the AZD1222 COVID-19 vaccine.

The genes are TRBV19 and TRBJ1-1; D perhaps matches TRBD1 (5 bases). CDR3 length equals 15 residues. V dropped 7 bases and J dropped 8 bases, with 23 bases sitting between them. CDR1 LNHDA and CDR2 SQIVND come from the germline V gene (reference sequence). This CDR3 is CASTEDPGLLKEAFF. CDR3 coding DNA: TGTGCCAGTACCGAAGACCCGGGACTTCTAAAAGAAGCTTTCTTT.

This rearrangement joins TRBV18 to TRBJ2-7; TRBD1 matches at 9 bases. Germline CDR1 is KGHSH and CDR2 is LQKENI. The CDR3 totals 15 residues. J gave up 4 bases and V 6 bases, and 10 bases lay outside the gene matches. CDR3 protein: CASSPGQGTYYEQYF. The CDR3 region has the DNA TGTGCCAGCTCTCCAGGACAGGGGACCTATTACGAGCAGTACTTC. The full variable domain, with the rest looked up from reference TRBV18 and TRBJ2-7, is NAGVMQNPRHLVRRRGQEARLRCSPMKGHSHVYWYRQLPEEGLKFMVYLQKENIIDESGMPKERFSAEFPKEGPSILRIQQVVRGDSAAYFCASSPGQGTYYEQYFGPGTRLTVT.

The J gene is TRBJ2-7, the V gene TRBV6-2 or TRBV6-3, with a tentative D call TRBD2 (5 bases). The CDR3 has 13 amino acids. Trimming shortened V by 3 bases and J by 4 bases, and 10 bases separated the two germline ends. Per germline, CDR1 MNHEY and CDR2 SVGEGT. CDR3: CASSYSGIYEQYF. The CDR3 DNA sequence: TGTGCCAGCAGTTATTCGGGGATTTACGAGCAGTACTTC.

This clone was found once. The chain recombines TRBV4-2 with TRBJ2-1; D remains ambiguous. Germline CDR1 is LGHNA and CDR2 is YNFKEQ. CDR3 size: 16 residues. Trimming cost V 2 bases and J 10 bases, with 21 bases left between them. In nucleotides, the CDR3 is TGTGCCAGCAGCCAATATGGACCCCCGACGCCTGGCGAGCAGTTCTTC. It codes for CASSQYGPPTPGEQFF.

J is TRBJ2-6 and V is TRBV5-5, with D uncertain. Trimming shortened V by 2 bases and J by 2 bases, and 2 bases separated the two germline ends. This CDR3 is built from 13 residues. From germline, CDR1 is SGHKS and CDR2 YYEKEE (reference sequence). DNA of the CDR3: TGTGCCAGCAGCTTAGCTGGGGCCAACGTCCTGACTTTC. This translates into CASSLAGANVLTF.

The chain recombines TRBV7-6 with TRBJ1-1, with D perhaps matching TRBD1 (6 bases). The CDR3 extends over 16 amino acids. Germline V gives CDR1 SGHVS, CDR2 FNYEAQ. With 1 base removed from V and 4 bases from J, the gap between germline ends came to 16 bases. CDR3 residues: CASSLGEGGSGTEAFF. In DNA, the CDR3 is TGTGCCAGCAGCTTAGGAGAGGGGGGGTCGGGCACTGAAGCTTTCTTT. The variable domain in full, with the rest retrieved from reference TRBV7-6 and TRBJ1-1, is GAGVSQSPRYKVTKRGQDVALRCDPISGHVSLYWYRQALGQGPEFLTYFNYEAQQDKSGLPNDRFSAERPEGSISTLTIQRTEQRDSAMYRCASSLGEGGSGTEAFFGQGTRLTVV.

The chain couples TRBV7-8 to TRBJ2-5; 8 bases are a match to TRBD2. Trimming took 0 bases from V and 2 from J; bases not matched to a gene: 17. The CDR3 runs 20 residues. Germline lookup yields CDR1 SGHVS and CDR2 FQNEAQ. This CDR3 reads CASSLARGLGLRGAQETQYF. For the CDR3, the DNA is TGTGCCAGCAGCTTAGCGAGGGGACTCGGATTGCGGGGGGCTCAAGAGACCCAGTACTTC. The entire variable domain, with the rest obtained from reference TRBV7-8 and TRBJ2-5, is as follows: GAGVSQSPRYKVAKRGQDVALRCDPISGHVSLFWYQQALGQGPEFLTYFQNEAQLDKSGLPSDRFFAERPEGSVSTLKIQRTQQEDSAVYLCASSLARGLGLRGAQETQYFGPGTRLLVL.

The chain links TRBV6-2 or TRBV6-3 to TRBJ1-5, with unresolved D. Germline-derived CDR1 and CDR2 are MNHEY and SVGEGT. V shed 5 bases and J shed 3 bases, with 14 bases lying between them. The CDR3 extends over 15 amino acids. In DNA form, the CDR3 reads TGTGCCAGCAGTCTGGCGTCAGCACACAATCAGCCCCAGCATTTT. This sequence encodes CASSLASAHNQPQHF.

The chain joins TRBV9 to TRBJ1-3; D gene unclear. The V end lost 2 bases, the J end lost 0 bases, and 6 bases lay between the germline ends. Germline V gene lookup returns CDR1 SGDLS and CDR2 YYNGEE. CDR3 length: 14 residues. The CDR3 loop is CASSVGSSGNTIYF. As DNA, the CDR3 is TGTGCCAGCAGCGTGGGCAGCTCTGGAAACACCATATATTTT.

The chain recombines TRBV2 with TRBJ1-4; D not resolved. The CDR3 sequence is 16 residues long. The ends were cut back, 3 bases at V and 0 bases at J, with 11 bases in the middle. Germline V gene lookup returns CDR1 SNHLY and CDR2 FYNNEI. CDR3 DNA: TGTGCCAGCAGTGAGAGGCACGCTTCAACTAATGAAAAACTGTTTTTT. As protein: CASSERHASTNEKLFF.

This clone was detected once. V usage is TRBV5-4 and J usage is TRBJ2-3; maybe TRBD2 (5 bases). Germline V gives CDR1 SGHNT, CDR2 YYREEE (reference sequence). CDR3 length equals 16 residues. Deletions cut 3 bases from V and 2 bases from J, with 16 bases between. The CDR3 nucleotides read TGTGCCAGCAGCTCCAAACTAGGACTGATCACAGATACGCAGTATTTT. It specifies CASSSKLGLITDTQYF.

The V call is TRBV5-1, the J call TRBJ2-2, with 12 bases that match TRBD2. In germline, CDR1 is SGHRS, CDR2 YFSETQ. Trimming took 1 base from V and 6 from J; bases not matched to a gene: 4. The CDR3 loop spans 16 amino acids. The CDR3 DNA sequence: TGCGCCAGCAGCTTGACTAGCGGGGGGCCATCCGGGGAGCTGTTTTTT. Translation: CASSLTSGGPSGELFF. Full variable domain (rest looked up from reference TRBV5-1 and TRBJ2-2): KAGVTQTPRYLIKTRGQQVTLSCSPISGHRSVSWYQQTPGQGLQFLFEYFSETQRNKGNFPGRFSGRQFSNSRSEMNVSTLELGDSALYLCASSLTSGGPSGELFFGEGSRLTVL.

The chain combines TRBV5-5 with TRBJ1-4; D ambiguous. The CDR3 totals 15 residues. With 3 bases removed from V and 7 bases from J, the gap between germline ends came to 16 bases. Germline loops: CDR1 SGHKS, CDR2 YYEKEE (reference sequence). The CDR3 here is CASSSVAGRVEKLFF. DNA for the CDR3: TGTGCCAGCAGCTCGGTGGCGGGCAGAGTTGAAAAACTGTTTTTT.

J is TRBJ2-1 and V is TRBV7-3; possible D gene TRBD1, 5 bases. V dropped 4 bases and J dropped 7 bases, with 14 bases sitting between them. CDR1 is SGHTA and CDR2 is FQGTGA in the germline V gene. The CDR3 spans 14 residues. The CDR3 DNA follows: TGTGCCAGCAGCTCGCAGCCGTCAGGGAATGAGCAGTTCTTC. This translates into CASSSQPSGNEQFF.

The CDR3 loop reads CASSTLRGLGSPLHF. DNA of the CDR3: TGTGCCAGCAGCACCCTCAGGGGGTTAGGGTCACCCCTCCACTTT. The V and J genes are TRBV11-2 and TRBJ1-6; 7 bases are shared with TRBD1. The V and J ends lost 5 bases and 10 bases, in that order; junction bases with no gene match: 11. CDR1 SGHAT and CDR2 FQNNGV come from the germline V gene. The CDR3 is 15 amino acids.

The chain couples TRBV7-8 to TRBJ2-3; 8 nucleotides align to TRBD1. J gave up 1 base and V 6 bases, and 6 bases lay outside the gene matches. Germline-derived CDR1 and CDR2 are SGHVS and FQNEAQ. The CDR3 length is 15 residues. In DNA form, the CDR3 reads TGTGCCAGCAGGCGACCGGGACAGGGCACAGATACGCAGTATTTT. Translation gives CASRRPGQGTDTQYF.

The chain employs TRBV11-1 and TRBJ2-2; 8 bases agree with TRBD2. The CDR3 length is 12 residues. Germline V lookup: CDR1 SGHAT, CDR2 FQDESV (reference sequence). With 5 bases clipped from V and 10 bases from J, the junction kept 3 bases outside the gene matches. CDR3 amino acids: CASSPTSEELFF. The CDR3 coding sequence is TGTGCCAGCAGCCCGACTAGCGAGGAGCTGTTTTTT.

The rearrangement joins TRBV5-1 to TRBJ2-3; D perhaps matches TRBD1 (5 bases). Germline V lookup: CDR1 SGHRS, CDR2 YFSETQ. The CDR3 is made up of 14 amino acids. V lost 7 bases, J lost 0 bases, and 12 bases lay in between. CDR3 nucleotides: TGCGCCAGCCAGGACATTTCTAGCACAGATACGCAGTATTTT. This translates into CASQDISSTDTQYF.

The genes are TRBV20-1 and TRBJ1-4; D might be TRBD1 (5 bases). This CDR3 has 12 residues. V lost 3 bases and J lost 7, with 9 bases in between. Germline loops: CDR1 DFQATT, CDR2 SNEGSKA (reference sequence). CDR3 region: CSASLGVEKLFF. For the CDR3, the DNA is TGCAGTGCTAGTTTGGGGGTTGAAAAACTGTTTTTT.